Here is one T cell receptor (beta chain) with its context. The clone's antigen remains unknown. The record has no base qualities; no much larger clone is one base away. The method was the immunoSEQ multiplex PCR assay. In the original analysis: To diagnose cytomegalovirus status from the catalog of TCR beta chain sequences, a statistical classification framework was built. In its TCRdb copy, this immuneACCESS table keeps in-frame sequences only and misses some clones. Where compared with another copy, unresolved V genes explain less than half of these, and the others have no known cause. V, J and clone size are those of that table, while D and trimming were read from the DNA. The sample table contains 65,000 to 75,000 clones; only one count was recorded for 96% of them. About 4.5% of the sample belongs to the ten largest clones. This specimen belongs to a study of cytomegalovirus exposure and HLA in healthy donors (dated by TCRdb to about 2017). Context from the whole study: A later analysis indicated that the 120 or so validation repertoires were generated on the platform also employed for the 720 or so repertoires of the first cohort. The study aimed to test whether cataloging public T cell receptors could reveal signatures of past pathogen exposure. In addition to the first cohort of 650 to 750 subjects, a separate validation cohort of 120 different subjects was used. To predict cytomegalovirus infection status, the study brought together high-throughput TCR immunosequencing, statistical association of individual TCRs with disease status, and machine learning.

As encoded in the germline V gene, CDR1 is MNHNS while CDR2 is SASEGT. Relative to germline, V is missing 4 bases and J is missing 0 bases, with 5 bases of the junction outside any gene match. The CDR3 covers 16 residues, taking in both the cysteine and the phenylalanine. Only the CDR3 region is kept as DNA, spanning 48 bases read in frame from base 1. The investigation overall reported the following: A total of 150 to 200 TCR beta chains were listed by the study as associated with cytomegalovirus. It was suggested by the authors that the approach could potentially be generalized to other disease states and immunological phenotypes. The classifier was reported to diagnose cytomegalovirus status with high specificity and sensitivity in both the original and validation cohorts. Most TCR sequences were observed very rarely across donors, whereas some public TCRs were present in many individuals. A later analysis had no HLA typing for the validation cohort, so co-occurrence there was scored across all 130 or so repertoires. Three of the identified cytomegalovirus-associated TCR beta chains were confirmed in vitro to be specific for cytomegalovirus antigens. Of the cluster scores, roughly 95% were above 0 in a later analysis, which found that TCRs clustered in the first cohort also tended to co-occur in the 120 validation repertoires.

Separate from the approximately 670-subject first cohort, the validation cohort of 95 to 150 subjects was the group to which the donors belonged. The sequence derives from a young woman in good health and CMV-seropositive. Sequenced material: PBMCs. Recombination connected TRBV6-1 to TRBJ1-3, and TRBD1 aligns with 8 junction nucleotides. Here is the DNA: TGTGCCAGCAGTGCTCAGGGACAGGACTCTGGAAACACCATATATTTT. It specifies CASSAQGQDSGNTIYF.